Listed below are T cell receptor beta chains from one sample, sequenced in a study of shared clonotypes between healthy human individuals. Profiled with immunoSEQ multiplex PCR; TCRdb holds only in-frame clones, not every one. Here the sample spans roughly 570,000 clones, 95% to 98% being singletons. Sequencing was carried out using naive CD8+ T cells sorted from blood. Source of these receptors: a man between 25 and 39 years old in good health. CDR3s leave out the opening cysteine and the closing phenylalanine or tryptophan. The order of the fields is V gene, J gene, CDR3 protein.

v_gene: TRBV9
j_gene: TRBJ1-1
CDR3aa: ASSVLGHLGTEAF

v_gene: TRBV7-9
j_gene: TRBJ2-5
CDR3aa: ASSSPQYQETQY

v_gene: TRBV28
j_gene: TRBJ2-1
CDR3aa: ASSLVLAPGEQF

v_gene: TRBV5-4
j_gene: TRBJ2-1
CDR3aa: ASSVIGGGLMDEQF

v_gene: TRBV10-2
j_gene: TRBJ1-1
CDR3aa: ASGLGASTGAF

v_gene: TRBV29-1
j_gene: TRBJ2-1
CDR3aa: SVEEGTSGSASSYNEQF

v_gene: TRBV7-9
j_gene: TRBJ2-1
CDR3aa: ASSSAGLAGVTYNEQF

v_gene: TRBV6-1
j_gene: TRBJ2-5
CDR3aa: AGHSAGRYQETQY

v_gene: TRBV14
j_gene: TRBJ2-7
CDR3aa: ASSQVRDEQY

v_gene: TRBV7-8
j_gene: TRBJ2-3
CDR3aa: ASSSGRGTDTQY

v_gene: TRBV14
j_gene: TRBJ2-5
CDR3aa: ASSQRRQETQY

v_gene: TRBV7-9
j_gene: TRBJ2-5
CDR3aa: ASSMWEETQY

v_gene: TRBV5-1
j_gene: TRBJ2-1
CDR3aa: ASSHGSVYNEQF

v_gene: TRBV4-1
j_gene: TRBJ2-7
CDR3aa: ASSQPGTSGYEQY

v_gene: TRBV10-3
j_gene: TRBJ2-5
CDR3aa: AISESFGETQY

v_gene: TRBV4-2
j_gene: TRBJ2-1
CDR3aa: ASSQEGNREAPSQF

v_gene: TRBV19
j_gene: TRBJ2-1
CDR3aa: ASSLLAGGGNEQF

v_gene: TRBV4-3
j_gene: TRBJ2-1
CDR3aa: ASSQDKTDLYNEQF

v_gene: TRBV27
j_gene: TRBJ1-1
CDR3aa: ASSGVGGAF

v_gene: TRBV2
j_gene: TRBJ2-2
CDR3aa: ASGGAGGTGELF

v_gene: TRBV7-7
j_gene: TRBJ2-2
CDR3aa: ASSLEASGSYTGELF

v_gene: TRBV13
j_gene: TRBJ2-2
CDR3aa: ASSLRREHTGELF

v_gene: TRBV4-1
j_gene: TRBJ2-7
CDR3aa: ASSQDTAYEQY

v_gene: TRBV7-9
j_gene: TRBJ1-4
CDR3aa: ASSLVRSGIGEKLF

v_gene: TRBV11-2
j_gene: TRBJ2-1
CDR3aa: ASSLLQGSNEQF

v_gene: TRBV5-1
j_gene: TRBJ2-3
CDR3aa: ASSFGQGPDTQY

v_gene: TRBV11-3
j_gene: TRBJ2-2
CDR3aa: ASSLDLADGNTGELF

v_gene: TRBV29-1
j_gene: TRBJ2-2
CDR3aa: SAVGTGELF

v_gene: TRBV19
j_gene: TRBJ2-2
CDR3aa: ASSQVVRGTGELF

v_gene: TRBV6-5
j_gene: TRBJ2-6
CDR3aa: ASSYSGAPGANVLT

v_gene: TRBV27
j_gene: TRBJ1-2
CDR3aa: ASSFAGRSGGYT

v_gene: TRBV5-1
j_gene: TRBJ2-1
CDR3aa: ASSLNGVDNEQF

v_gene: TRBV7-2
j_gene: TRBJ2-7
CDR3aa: ASSLGGAGSYEQY

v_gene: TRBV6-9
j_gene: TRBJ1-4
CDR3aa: ASKRQGLATNEKLF

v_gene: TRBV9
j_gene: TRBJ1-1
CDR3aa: ASSVFPGGATEAF

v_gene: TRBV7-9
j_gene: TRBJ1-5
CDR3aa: ASSLSHKADQPQH

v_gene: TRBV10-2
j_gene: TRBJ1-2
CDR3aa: ASSERASSYGYT

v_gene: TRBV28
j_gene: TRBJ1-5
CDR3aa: ASSSTKQSPGGKPQH

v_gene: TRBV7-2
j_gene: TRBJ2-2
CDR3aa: ASSLLSGGPGELF

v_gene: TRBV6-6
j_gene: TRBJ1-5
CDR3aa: ASSSAANQPQH

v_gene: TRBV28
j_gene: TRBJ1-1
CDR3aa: ASSFVTDEAF

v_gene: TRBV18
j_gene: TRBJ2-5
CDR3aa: ASSPLDSFGETQY

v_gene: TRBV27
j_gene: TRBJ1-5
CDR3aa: ASSLTGQPQH

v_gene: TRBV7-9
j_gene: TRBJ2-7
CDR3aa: ASSSTGGLSYEQY

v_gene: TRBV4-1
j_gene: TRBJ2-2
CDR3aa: ASSQGSLAGELF

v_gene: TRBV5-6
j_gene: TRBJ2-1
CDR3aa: ASSGGSSYNEQF

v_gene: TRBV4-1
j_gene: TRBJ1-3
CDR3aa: ASSQDPGSSGNTIY

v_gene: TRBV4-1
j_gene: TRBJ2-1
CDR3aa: ASSQVGNNEQF

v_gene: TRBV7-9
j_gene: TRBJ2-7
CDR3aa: ASSLFPSSSYEQY

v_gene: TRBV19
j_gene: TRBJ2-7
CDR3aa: ASSIGRTYEQY

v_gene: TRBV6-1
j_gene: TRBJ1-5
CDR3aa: ASSDQRGLNSNSNQPQH

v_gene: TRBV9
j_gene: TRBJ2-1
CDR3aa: ASSGLATRGDEQF

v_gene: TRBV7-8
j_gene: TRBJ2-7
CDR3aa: ASSLATPDRETYEQY

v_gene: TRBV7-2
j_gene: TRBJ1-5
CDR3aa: ASSFYLGNNQPQH

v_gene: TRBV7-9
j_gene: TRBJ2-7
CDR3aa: ASSYSAGEQY